This TCR beta chain was sequenced for a study of shared clonotypes between healthy human individuals. Overall study context: Per-donor plates numbered three CD4 naive, three CD4 memory, two CD8 naive and one CD8 memory. Points from the study as a whole: Approximately 4.6% of naive CD4 clonotypes were shared across four donors. Limitation of the genetic and exposure-history diversity represented came from the few donors. Naive subsets tended to show greater estimated richness than memory subsets.

The data were produced by immunoSEQ multiplex PCR, yet TCRdb's version contains in-frame clones alone and is incomplete. The sample includes roughly 2.5 million clones, roughly 92% of them seen just once. The V and J ends lost 0 bases and 4 bases respectively, with 12 bases between them. This CDR3 has 16 amino acids. Germline CDR1 LGHNA, CDR2 YSLEER. This clone was observed a few times. Its antigen is as yet unknown. The identical CDR3 is also encoded by other nucleotide sequences in the sample. Sequencing input: naive CD4+ T cells sorted from blood. Subset specified: CD45RA+ positively selected. V gene TRBV4-3 combines with J gene TRBJ1-4; D unresolved. The sequence was obtained from a man aged 18 to 30 in good health. CDR3 protein: CASSQDLGRGNEKLFF. The CDR3 bases are TGCGCCAGCAGCCAAGATCTCGGGCGAGGTAATGAAAAACTGTTTTTT.